A single TCR beta chain is shown here with its context. Its specific antigen is unknown. No clone much larger than this one lies a single base away; base qualities are absent. The cohort comprised hundreds of healthy bone marrow donors. All cohort members were sampled while nominally healthy, although unrecorded immune exposures were likely present. The donor was CMV seropositive and was included in the group of 250 to 300 seropositive cohort members. A peripheral blood sample was provided by each donor, and peripheral blood mononuclear cells were used for TCR beta sequencing. The Qiagen DNeasy Blood Extraction Kit was used to extract genomic DNA from the blood cell samples. Here V drops 3 bases and J drops 3 bases, and the junction holds 0 bases not matched to any gene. Reading from cysteine to phenylalanine, the CDR3 counts 13 amino acids. The entry retains the CDR3 DNA only, 39 bases that are in frame from base 1. Based on the germline V gene, the CDR1 and CDR2 sequences are SNHLY and FYNNEI.

Library preparation used the immunoSEQ multiplex PCR assay. For the multiplex PCR, a mixture combining 60 forward primers for TCR Vbeta segments and 13 reverse primers for TCR Jbeta segments was used. A multiplex PCR assay on genomic DNA amplified the CDR3 region of rearranged TCR beta genes. The Illumina HiSeq System was used to sequence the amplified TCR beta libraries as 87-base-pair reads. In the paper's pipeline: A later analysis tallied approximately 87 million unique TCR beta chains across the 700 or so repertoires, and approximately 12 million of those chains were shared by two or more donors. A nearest-neighbor algorithm error-corrected the raw reads and collapsed the reads into unique sequences, merging closely related sequences to remove PCR and sequencing errors. Alignment of CDR3 sequences to IMGT reference sequences was used to assign V, D and J gene segments. For a sequence to be retained, at least a six-nucleotide match to both a V gene segment and a J gene segment was required. A rearrangement counted as productive if the CDR3 had no stop codons and remained in frame with V and J, and every other rearrangement counted as non-productive. CDR3 was defined by IMGT convention, running from the second conserved V-encoded cysteine to the conserved J-encoded phenylalanine. The earlier analysis of some 540 of the donors excluded any sequence lacking an unambiguous match to a single V gene segment. In an earlier analysis of 500 to 750 of the donors, V segments were called functional above 56.7% productive rearrangements and were called segregating when the between-donor standard deviation exceeded 5%. A statistical classification framework was developed to diagnose cytomegalovirus status using the catalog of TCR beta chain sequences. In a later analysis, TCR nucleotide sequences were compared against IMGT/GENE-DB human TR gene sequences so that V and J genes could be assigned. Using the TCRdist pipeline, a later analysis assigned CDR3 sequences along with most-parsimonious VDJ recombination scenarios. In a later analysis, every TCR beta chain was defined by the combination of its CDR3 amino acid sequence and its V-gene family, and reads without a unique V-gene family were dropped. In a later analysis, around 650 highly shared, low-generation-probability nucleotide sequences were removed to address suspected cross-contamination and a sequencing artifact. A later analysis calculated a clonal expansion index for each public chain from normalized within-repertoire ranks of inferred template counts. In a later analysis, generation probabilities were computed with a VDJ recombination model fitted to out-of-frame rearrangements, and the resulting probabilities were checked against IGoR. Hypergeometric tests were used in a later analysis to score TCR-TCR, TCR-HLA and TCR-CMV co-occurrence, with a repertoire-size bias correction applied to the TCR pairs. In a later analysis, false discovery rates were estimated by permuting HLA or CMV assignments 20 times. In a later analysis, co-occurring TCRs were grouped using DBSCAN, and TCRdist sequence similarity was added for clustering within HLA-allele-positive subsets. Repertoires with fewer than 30,000 or more than 120,000 public chains were left out of co-occurrence clustering, as were several repertoires with anomalous nucleotide sharing. Sourced from immuneACCESS, this table was stored by TCRdb with only in-frame sequences that have V and J called. A share of the clones is absent; for the studies checked, an unresolved V gene accounts for under half, and the remainder has no known explanation. The DNA was the basis for D and trimming; V, J and clone size are from that table. For this sample the table gives tens of thousands of clones, of which roughly 70% were detected only once. Together, the top ten hold around 25% of the sample.

This specimen comes from a study of cytomegalovirus exposure and HLA in healthy donors (dated by TCRdb to about 2017). About the study as a whole: According to an earlier analysis of a few hundred of the donors, some 180 million T cells yielded 117 million unique TCR beta sequences and approximately 300 Gb of sequence data. To predict cytomegalovirus infection status, the study combined high-throughput TCR immunosequencing, statistical association of individual TCRs with disease status, and machine learning. The study aimed to test whether signatures of past pathogen exposure could be identified by cataloging public T cell receptors. Of the approximately 400 genotyped donors, 65% to 90% were placed in the genetic ancestry cluster associated with self-reported Caucasian donors. All discovery cohort repertoires had been generated on a single sequencing platform. A later genetic analysis used genome-wide SNP genotypes for about 65% of the roughly 670 donors, treating that subset as a discovery cohort. On average, roughly 240,000 unique TCR beta nucleotide sequences were sequenced per donor among about 400 genotyped donors of the cohort, with approximately 18% of those sequences being non-productive. Both class I and class II loci were covered by HLA typing, at four-digit resolution. The number of typed donors differed by locus: about 629-630 for A, B, C, DRB1 and DQB1; some 500 for DQA1; fewer than 610 for DPA1; and about 450 for DPB1. To decide whether each TCR beta V gene segment behaved as functional or pseudogenic, an earlier analysis of some 600 of the donors relied on high-throughput TCR beta sequencing. Roughly 5 DR-DQ haplotypes were handled as single units for association and clustering because linkage in the cohort was strong. Using immunosequencing, the study profiled T cell repertoires from fewer than 850 subjects and related those repertoires to cytomegalovirus serostatus. Alongside the repertoire data, information on donor age, sex, ethnicity and CMV serostatus was compiled. In a later analysis, previously published TCR beta repertoires from fewer than 750 donors were re-analyzed and high-resolution HLA genotyping was added so that TCR occurrence patterns could be studied. Roughly 320 gigabases of sequencing data and around 85 million unique TCR sequences made up an early release that covered roughly 670 HLA-typed donors. Rather than drawing on any new phenotypic data, the later analysis identified candidate immune exposures from TCR beta sequences and the way those sequences occurred across donors. In addition to the first cohort of roughly 670 subjects, a separate validation cohort of over 90 different subjects was used.

What the study reported, not specific to this receptor: The cohort was sequenced for TCR beta chains only, and without alpha or paired-chain data the features that could be detected were limited. Linkage disequilibrium might explain the correlated functional status among segregating V segments, but an unknown experimental factor could not be ruled out. It was suggested by the authors that the approach could potentially be generalized to other disease states and immunological phenotypes. According to a later analysis, TCR association rates differed among HLA loci, with DRB1 alleles showing the most associated TCRs and HLA-C alleles showing the fewest. Presence/absence analyses assumed roughly uniform sequencing depth across donors, an assumption that may not hold. Cytomegalovirus status was reported to be diagnosed by the classifier with high specificity and sensitivity in both the original and validation cohorts. The 87-base-pair reads could not distinguish some IMGT-functional V segments, including TRBV6-2 and TRBV6-3, so those segments were excluded. Because HLA typing was missing for some donors at each locus, association tests included only the typed subset. Immune exposure information for the cohort was limited to CMV serostatus. A cluster of highly shared sequence variants was judged likely to represent a technical artifact of the sequencing pipeline. Because counts were too low, roughly 16 rarely observed V segments, including chromosome 9 orphons, were excluded from the earlier analysis of several hundred of the donors. Most TCR sequences were seen in very few donors, while some public TCRs were found in many individuals. A later analysis found that most CMV-associated TCR beta chains appeared HLA-restricted, with HLA associations seemingly driven largely by CMV exposure. A later genetic analysis associated a missense DCLRE1C variant with V-gene and J-gene trimming of TCR beta chains, and an independent cohort replicated the association. In the study, some 160 TCR beta chains were listed as associated with cytomegalovirus. In a later analysis, HLA-associated TCR beta chains showed more clonal expansion and lower generation probabilities than non-associated chains that were equally common. When HLA alleles, especially DR and DQ, strongly co-occurred, attributing TCR associations to individual alleles was difficult. In a later genetic analysis, fewer N-insertions in productive TCRs were reported among donors in an Asian-associated ancestry cluster than the approximately 670-donor mean. Three of the identified cytomegalovirus-associated TCR beta chains were confirmed in vitro to be specific for cytomegalovirus antigens. A further reported finding was that TCR beta sequences accurately predicted the HLA-A and HLA-B alleles for most subjects in the first cohort. Broadly in line with IMGT annotations, most TCR beta V segments showed up in productive rearrangements about 90% or about 30% of the time in an earlier analysis of several hundred of the donors. At a false discovery rate of 0.05, a later analysis linked some 17,000 TCR beta sequences to specific HLA alleles. According to a later analysis, parvovirus B19, influenza, CMV and Epstein-Barr virus appeared linked to several top co-occurrence clusters.

The TCR originated in a man aged 45-60 years in good health and CMV-seropositive. Sequenced sample: PBMCs. Recombination linked TRBV2 to TRBJ2-7; TRBD2 aligns with 9 central bases. The nucleotide sequence reads TGTGCCAGCAGTGAGCGGGGGGGCTACGAGCAGTACTTC. It specifies CASSERGGYEQYF.